The clone carrying this T cell receptor beta chain showed up just a few times. Its antigen remains unidentified. V was pared by 5 bases and J by 8 bases, with 8 bases of the junction left unmatched. The CDR3 has 14 amino acids. Per germline, CDR1 KGHSH and CDR2 LQKENI. This sample was included in a study of T-cell reconstitution after alpha-beta-depleted transplantation in children. Points from the study as a whole: Two months or so post-transplant, alpha-beta T cells reportedly derived from several hundred expanded graft clones.

The TCRbeta library was prepared with unique molecular identifiers. A single record per CDR3 protein comes from TCRdb applying MiXCR to the PCR reads. The sample consists of over 200,000 distinct CDR3 sequences, around 9.9% of them appearing once. Sample: PBMCs, taken before TCRalphabeta/CD19-depleted stem cell transplant. This receptor was obtained from a child younger than two with acute myeloid leukemia, due to receive a stem cell transplant. The chain joins TRBV18 to TRBJ1-2; 10 positions agree with TRBD1. CDR3 loop: CASSRDRGMGGYTF. The CDR3 DNA sequence: TGTGCCAGCTCAAGGGACAGGGGTATGGGAGGCTACACCTTC.